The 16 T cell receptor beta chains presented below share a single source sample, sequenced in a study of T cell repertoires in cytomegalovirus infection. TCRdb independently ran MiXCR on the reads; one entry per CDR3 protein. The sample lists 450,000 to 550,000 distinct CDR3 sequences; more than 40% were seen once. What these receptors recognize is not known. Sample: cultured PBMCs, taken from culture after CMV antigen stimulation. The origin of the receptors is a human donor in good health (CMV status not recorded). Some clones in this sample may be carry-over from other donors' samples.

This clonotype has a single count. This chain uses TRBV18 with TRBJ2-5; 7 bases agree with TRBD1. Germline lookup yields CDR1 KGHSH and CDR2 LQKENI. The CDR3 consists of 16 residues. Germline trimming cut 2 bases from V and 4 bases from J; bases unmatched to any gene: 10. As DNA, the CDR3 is TGTGCCAGCTCACCAGGAAGGGACAGCCTTGGAGAGACCCAGTACTTC. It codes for CASSPGRDSLGETQYF. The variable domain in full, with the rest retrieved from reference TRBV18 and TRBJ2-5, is NAGVMQNPRHLVRRRGQEARLRCSPMKGHSHVYWYRQLPEEGLKFMVYLQKENIIDESGMPKERFSAEFPKEGPSILRIQQVVRGDSAAYFCASSPGRDSLGETQYFGPGTRLLVL.

The DNA of the CDR3 is TGTGCCAGCAGCCAAGGGACTAGCGGGCCTTACAATGAGCAGTTCTTC. Amino acid sequence: CASSQGTSGPYNEQFF. The J gene is TRBJ2-1, the V gene TRBV4-2; 11 nucleotides line up with TRBD2. Germline V gives CDR1 LGHNA, CDR2 YNFKEQ. V shed 1 base, J shed 4 bases, and the junction held 3 bases outside the gene matches. This CDR3 contains 16 residues.

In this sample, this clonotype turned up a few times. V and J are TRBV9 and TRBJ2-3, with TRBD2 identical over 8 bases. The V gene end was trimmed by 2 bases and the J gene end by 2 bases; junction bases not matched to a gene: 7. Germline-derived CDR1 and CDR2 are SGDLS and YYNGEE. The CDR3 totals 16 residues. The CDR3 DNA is TGTGCCAGCAGCGTGATAAGCGGGGGCTACACAGATACGCAGTATTTT. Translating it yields CASSVISGGYTDTQYF.

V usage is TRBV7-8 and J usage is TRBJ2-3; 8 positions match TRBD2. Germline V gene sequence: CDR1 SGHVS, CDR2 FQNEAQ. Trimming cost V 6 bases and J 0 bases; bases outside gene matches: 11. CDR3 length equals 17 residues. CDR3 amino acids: CASRRTPGTRSTDTQYF. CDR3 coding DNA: TGTGCCAGCAGACGTACGCCGGGGACTAGAAGCACAGATACGCAGTATTTT.

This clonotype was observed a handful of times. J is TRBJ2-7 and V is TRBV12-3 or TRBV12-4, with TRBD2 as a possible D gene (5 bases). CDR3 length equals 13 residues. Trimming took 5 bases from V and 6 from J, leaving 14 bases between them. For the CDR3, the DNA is TGTGCCAGCAGTATCCTCACTAGGCCCGAGCAGTACTTC. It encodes CASSILTRPEQYF.

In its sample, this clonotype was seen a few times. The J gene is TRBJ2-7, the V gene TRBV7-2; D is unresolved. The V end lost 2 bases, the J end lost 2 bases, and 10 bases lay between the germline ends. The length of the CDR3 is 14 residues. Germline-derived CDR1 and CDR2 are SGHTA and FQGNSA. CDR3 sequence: CASSLRPGAYEQYF. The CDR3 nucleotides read TGTGCCAGCAGCTTACGCCCCGGAGCCTACGAGCAGTACTTC.

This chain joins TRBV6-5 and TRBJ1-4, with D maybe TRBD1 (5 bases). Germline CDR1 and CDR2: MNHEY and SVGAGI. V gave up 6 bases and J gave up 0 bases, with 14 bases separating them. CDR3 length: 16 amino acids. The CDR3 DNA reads TGTGCCAGCAGACCCCGGGACGGTGCAACTAATGAAAAACTGTTTTTT. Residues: CASRPRDGATNEKLFF.

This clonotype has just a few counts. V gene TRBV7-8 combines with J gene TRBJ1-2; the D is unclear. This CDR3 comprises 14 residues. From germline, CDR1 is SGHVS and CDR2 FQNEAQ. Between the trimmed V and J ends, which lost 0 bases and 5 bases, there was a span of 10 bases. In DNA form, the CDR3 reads TGTGCCAGCAGCTTAGCGGTCGAGGGATATGGCTACACCTTC. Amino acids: CASSLAVEGYGYTF.

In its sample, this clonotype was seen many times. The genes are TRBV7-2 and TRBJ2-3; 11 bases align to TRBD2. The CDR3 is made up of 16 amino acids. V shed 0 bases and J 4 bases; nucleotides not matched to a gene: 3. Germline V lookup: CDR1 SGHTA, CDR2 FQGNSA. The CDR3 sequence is CASSLALAGVPDTQYF. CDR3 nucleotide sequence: TGTGCCAGCAGCTTAGCACTAGCGGGAGTCCCAGATACGCAGTATTTT.

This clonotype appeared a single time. CDR3 in DNA: TGTGCCATCAGTGACCCTTACCGGGGCGCCTCCTTAGGCTACACCTTC. Translated, it gives CAISDPYRGASLGYTF. The chain joins TRBV10-3 to TRBJ1-2; maybe TRBD1 (5 bases). V lost 3 bases and J 8 bases, leaving 22 bases between the germline ends. The CDR3 runs to 16 residues. Germline V gene sequence: CDR1 ENHRY, CDR2 SYGVKD.

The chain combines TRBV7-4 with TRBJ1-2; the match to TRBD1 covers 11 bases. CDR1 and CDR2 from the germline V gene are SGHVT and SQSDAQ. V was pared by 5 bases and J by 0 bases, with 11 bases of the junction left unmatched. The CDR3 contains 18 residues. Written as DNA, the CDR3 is TGTGCCAGCAGCCCCTCAGGACAGGGGGCGCTTCCTAACTATGGCTACACCTTC. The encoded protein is CASSPSGQGALPNYGYTF. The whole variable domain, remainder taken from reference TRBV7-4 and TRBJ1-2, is GAGVSQSPRYKVAKRGRDVALRCDSISGHVTLYWYRQTLGQGSEVLTYSQSDAQRDKSGRPSGRFSAERPERSVSTLKIQRTEQGDSAVYLCASSPSGQGALPNYGYTFGSGTRLTVV.

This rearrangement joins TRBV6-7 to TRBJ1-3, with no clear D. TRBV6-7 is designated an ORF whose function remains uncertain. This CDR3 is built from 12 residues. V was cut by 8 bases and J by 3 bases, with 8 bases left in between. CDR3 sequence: CASVMRGNTIYF. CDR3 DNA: TGTGCCAGCGTAATGCGTGGAAACACCATATATTTT.

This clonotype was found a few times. This CDR3 reads CASSPREGVRYNEQFF. CDR3 in DNA: TGTGCCAGCAGCCCCCGCGAGGGAGTCAGATACAATGAGCAGTTCTTC. The genes are TRBV7-8 and TRBJ2-1; the D gene is possibly TRBD2 (5 bases). The germline V and J ends were trimmed by 5 bases and 4 bases, with 18 bases remaining between them. Germline CDR1 and CDR2: SGHVS and FQNEAQ. The CDR3 has 16 residues.

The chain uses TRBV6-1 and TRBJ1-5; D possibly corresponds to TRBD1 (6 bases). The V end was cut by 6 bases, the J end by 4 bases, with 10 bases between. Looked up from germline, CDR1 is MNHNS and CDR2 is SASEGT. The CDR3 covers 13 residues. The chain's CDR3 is CASSRTDNQPQHF. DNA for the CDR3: TGTGCCAGCAGCCGGACAGATAATCAGCCCCAGCATTTT.

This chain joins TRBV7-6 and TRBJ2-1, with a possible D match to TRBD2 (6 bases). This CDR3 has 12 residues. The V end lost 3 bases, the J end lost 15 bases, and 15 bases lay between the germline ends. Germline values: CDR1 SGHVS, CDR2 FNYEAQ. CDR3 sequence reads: CASSFRLVPPFF. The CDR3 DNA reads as TGTGCCAGCAGCTTTCGACTAGTCCCGCCGTTCTTC.

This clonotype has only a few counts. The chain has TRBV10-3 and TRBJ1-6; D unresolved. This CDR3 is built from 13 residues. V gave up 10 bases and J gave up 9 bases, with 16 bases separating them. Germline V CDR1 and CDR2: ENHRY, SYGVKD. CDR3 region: CATNGQRGSPLHF. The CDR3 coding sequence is TGTGCCACCAACGGGCAGCGGGGTTCACCCCTCCACTTT.